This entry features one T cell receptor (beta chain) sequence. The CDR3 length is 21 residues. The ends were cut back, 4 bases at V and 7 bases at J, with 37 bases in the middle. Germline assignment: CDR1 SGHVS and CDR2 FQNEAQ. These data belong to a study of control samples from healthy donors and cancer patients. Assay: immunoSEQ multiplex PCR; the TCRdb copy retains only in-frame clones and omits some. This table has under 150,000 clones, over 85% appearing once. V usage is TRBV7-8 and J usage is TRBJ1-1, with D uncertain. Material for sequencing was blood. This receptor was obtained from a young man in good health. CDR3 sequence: CASSWMKAGNSNRKFNFEAFF. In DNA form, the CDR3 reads TGTGCCAGCAGCTGGATGAAGGCGGGGAATTCGAACCGAAAATTTAACTTTGAAGCTTTCTTT.